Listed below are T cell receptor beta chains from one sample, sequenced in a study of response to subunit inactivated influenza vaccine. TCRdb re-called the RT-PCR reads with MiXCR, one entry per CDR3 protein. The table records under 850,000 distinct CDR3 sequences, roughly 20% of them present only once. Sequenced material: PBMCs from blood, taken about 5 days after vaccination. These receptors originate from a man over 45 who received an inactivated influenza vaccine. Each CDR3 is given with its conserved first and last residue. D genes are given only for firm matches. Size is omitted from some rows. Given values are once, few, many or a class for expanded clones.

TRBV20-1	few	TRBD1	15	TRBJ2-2	TGCAGTGCTAGAGTGGGACAGGGGGCCAGCGGGGAGCTGTTTTTT	CSARVGQGASGELFF
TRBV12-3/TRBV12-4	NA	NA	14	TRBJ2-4	TGTGCCAGCAGTTTAGCAGGGAAGGGAAACATTCAGTACTTC	CASSLAGKGNIQYF
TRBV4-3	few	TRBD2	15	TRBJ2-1	TGCGCCAGCAGCCAAGGACTAGCGGGACGAGTTGAGCAGTTCTTC	CASSQGLAGRVEQFF
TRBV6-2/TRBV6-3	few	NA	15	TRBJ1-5	TGTGCCAGCAGAACGTTTGGAGATAGCAATCAGCCCCAGCATTTT	CASRTFGDSNQPQHF
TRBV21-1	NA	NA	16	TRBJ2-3	TGTGCCACCAGTCGTGGAAGGGCCCGTAGCACAGATACGCAGTATTTT	CATSRGRARSTDTQYF
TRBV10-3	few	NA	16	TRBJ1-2	TGTGCCATCAGTGCGACCGACCCAGGACCTAACTATGGCTACACCTTC	CAISATDPGPNYGYTF
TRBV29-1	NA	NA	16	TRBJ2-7	TGCAACCCTACCCCTCCAGTAGCGGTGAGCTCCTACGAGCAGTACTTC	CNPTPPVAVSSYEQYF
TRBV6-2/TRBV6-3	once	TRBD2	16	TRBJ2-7	TGTGCCAGCAGTAACCCTTCTAGCGGGAGAAGGTACGAGCAGTACTTC	CASSNPSSGRRYEQYF
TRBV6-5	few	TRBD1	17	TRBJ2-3	TGTGCCAGCAGTTACTGGCCCGGGACAGAAGGCACAGATACGCAGTATTTT	CASSYWPGTEGTDTQYF
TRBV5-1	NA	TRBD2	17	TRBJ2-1	TGCGCCAGCAGCTTGGCACCTAGCGGGAGTATTGGCAATGAGCAGTTCTTC	CASSLAPSGSIGNEQFF
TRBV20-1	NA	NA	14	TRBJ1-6	TGCAGTGCTAGAGGAGGGGCAGGGAATTCACCCCTCCACTTT	CSARGGAGNSPLHF
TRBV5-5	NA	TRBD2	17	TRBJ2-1	TGTGCCAGCAGCTTGGCTGGGCGGGGGGGCTTCTACAATGAGCAGTTCTTC	CASSLAGRGGFYNEQFF
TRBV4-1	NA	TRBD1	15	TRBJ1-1	TGCGCCAGCAGCCAAGTATTTTCAGGGGGCACTGAAGCTTTCTTT	CASSQVFSGGTEAFF
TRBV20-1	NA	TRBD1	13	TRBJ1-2	TGCAGTGCTACGGACAGGCCGCCCTATGGCTACACCTTC	CSATDRPPYGYTF
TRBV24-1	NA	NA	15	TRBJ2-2	TGTGCCACCAGTGATTCTTCGACCTACACCGGGGAGCTGTTTTTT	CATSDSSTYTGELFF
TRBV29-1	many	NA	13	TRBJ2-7	TGCAGCGTTGAAGGAGCAGCGGACTACGAGCAGTACTTC	CSVEGAADYEQYF
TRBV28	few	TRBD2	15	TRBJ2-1	TGTGCCAGCATAGCGGGACCCCCCTCCTACAATGAGCAGTTCTTC	CASIAGPPSYNEQFF
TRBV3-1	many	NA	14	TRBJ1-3	TGTGCCAGCAGACGGATCGGTCGTGGAAACACCATATATTTT	CASRRIGRGNTIYF
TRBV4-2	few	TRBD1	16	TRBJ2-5	TGTGCCAGCAGCCAAGATCGAGGACAGGCGGGTCGGGCCCAGTACTTC	CASSQDRGQAGRAQYF
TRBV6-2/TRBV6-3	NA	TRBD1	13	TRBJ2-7	TGTGCCAGCAGTTACTCGACAGGGTTCGAGCAGTACTTC	CASSYSTGFEQYF
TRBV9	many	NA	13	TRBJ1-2	TGTGCCAGCAGCGTAATATCTAACTATGGCTACACCTTC	CASSVISNYGYTF
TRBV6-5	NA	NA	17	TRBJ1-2	TGTGCCAGCAGTTACTCGATTCCCGGACAATCGTCCCATGGCTACACCTTC	CASSYSIPGQSSHGYTF
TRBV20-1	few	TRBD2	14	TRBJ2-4	TGCAGTGCTAGGATACCGACTAGCGCCAACATTCAGTACTTC	CSARIPTSANIQYF
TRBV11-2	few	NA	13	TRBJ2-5	TGTGCCAGCAGCGGGGGGATCCAAGAGACCCAGTACTTC	CASSGGIQETQYF
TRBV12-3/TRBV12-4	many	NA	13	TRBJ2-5	TGTGCCAGCAGTCGTGGCAGACAAGAGACCCAGTACTTC	CASSRGRQETQYF
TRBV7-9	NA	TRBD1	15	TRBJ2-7	TGTGCCAGCAGCTTAGGATTCGCAGGGGGCTACGAGCAGTACTTC	CASSLGFAGGYEQYF
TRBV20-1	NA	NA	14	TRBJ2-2	TGCAGTGCTAGAGCGGATACAGGGACCGGGGAGCTGTTTTTT	CSARADTGTGELFF
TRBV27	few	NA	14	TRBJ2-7	TGTGCCAGCAGTTTAATGGGGGCCTCCTACGAGCAGTACTTC	CASSLMGASYEQYF
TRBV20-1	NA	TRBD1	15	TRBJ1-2	TGCAGTGCCAGACTACAGACAGGGACGGGCTATGGCTACACCTTC	CSARLQTGTGYGYTF
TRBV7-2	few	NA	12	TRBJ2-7	TGTGCCAGCAGCTTTTCACACTACGAGCAGTACTTC	CASSFSHYEQYF
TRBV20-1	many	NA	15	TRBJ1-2	TGCAGTGCTAGAGATTCCAGGTTGGGGAGAGAGGGCTACACCTTC	CSARDSRLGREGYTF
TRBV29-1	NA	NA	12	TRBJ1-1	TGCAGCGTTGGAGGACGGAACACTGAAGCTTTCTTT	CSVGGRNTEAFF
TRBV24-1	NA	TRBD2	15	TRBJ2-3	TGTGCCACCAGTGAGAGTGGCGGGAGGGGAGATACGCAGTATTTT	CATSESGGRGDTQYF
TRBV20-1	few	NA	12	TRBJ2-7	TGCAGTGCTAGAGTGGGGTTCGACGAGCAGTACTTC	CSARVGFDEQYF
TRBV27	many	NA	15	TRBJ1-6	TGTGCCAGTAGCAACAGATACTCCTATAATTCACCCCTCCACTTT	CASSNRYSYNSPLHF
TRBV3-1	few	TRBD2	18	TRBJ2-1	TGTGCCAGCAGCCAAGATATAGGACTAGCGGGGAACTACAATGAGCAGTTCTTC	CASSQDIGLAGNYNEQFF